This T cell receptor (beta chain) was obtained from a study of technical replicates of blood from four donors. TCRdb's copy holds only in-frame clones and misses some; the assay was immunoSEQ multiplex PCR. The sample lists more than 65,000 clones, roughly 90% occurring once. The CDR3 has 13 amino acids. Germline V lookup: CDR1 GTSNPN, CDR2 SVGIG (reference sequence). V was pared by 2 bases and J by 6 bases, with 14 bases between. Material: T cells isolated from PBMCs. The sequence came from a human donor in good health. This chain uses TRBV30 with TRBJ2-7; D may be TRBD2 (5 bases). Here the CDR3 reads CAWSMRDSGEQYF. The CDR3 nucleotides read TGTGCCTGGAGTATGAGGGATTCTGGCGAGCAGTACTTC.